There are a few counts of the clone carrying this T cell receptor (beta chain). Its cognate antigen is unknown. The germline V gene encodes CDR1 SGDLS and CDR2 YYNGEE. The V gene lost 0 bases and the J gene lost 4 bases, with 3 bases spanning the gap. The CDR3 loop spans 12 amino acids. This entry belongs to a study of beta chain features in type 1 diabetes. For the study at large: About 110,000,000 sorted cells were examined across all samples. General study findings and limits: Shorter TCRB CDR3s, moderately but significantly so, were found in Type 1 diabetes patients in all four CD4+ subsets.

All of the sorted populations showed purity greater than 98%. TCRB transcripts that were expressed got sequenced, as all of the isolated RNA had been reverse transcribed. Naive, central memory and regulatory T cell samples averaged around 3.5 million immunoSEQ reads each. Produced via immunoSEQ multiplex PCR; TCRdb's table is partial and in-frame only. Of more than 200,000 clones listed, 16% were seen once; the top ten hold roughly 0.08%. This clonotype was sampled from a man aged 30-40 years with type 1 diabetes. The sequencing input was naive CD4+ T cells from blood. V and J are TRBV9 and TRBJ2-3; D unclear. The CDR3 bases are TGTGCCAGCAGCGTAGTCCCAGATACGCAGTATTTT. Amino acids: CASSVVPDTQYF.